The TCR beta chain under discussion was sequenced for a study of radiotherapy plus CTLA-4 blockade in lung cancer. Focal radiation plus CTLA-4 blockade with ipilimumab was given to patients with chemo-refractory metastatic non-small-cell lung cancer. Generated by immunoSEQ multiplex PCR, the TCRdb table keeps only in-frame clones and is missing some. Of tens of thousands of clones in the sample, roughly 85% were seen once. CDR1 is MDHEN and CDR2 is SYDVKM in the germline V gene. V gave up 10 bases and J gave up 5 bases; unmatched junction bases: 14. The CDR3 has 14 amino acids. This TCR was recovered from a human donor with non-small cell lung cancer who had stable disease on radiotherapy plus ipilimumab. The source was peripheral blood, collected from a patient treated with radiotherapy plus ipilimumab. The V gene is TRBV28, the J gene TRBJ2-7, with TRBD1 matching over 7 bases. Here the CDR3 DNA reads TGTGCCACTTTCAAGCAGGGGGTTATGAACGAGCAGTACTTC. Encoded protein: CATFKQGVMNEQYF.